A single sample gave rise to the 28 T cell receptor beta chains below, sequenced in a study of HIV-infected patients and healthy controls. cDNA was made from roughly 500 ng RNA using alpha and beta constant primers. Alpha and beta chain libraries were made separately by chain-specific third strand synthesis with multiplexing indices. TCRdb recomputed calls from the 5' RACE reads with MiXCR, one row per CDR3 protein. Among approximately 9,300 distinct CDR3 sequences, 10% were seen once, and the ten largest hold about 15%. All unsorted peripheral T cells were captured because whole blood was used without fractionation. The sample consisted of blood, taken before antiretroviral therapy. All receptors derive from an adult with HIV infection.

This chain joins TRBV14 and TRBJ1-1, with TRBD1 matching 8 bases. V shed 2 bases, J shed 3 bases, and the junction held 5 bases outside the gene matches. The CDR3 is 15 amino acids. Germline V gene data show CDR1 as SGHDN and CDR2 as FVKESK. The CDR3 DNA follows: TGTGCCAGCAGCCAATGGACAGGGTTGGACACTGAAGCTTTCTTT. Amino acid sequence: CASSQWTGLDTEAFF.

There are many counts of this clonotype. The chain recombines TRBV20-1 with TRBJ1-1; D is perhaps TRBD1 (6 bases). The CDR3 contains 14 residues. Trimming removed 5 bases at V and 0 bases at J, with 13 bases between. Germline V gives CDR1 DFQATT, CDR2 SNEGSKA (reference sequence). The DNA for the CDR3 is TGCAGTGCTCGAGTTCGGGGGCTGAACACTGAAGCTTTCTTT. Translated, it gives CSARVRGLNTEAFF.

At least ten counts were recorded for this clonotype. The V and J genes are TRBV13 and TRBJ2-1, with 9 bases identical to TRBD2. This CDR3 comprises 16 residues. The J segment lost 4 bases and the V segment lost 1 base, leaving 5 bases of the junction unmatched. The germline gives CDR1 PRHDT, CDR2 FYEKMQ (reference sequence). The CDR3 DNA sequence: TGTGCCAGCAGCTTAGTTCGAGCGGGGGGATACAATGAGCAGTTCTTC. Translating it yields CASSLVRAGGYNEQFF.

The chain links TRBV18 to TRBJ2-5; 8 nucleotides line up with TRBD1. From germline, CDR1 is KGHSH and CDR2 LQKENI. Trimming removed 1 base from V and 5 bases from J; junction bases left unmatched: 9. The CDR3 covers 16 residues. CDR3 in amino acids: CASSPQPGGASETQYF. In DNA, the CDR3 is TGTGCCAGCTCACCACAGCCAGGGGGCGCATCGGAGACCCAGTACTTC. Drawing the rest from reference TRBV18 and TRBJ2-5, the complete variable domain is NAGVMQNPRHLVRRRGQEARLRCSPMKGHSHVYWYRQLPEEGLKFMVYLQKENIIDESGMPKERFSAEFPKEGPSILRIQQVVRGDSAAYFCASSPQPGGASETQYFGPGTRLLVL.

This clonotype was found many times. V and J are TRBV20-1 and TRBJ2-7; either TRBD1 or TRBD2 may fit D (6 bases each). The CDR3 spans 16 residues. In germline, CDR1 is DFQATT, CDR2 SNEGSKA (reference sequence). The V end was cut by 1 base, the J end by 6 bases, with 22 bases between. CDR3 sequence: CSARAFGGTWPREQYF. The CDR3 DNA reads TGCAGTGCTAGAGCTTTCGGGGGCACTTGGCCCCGCGAGCAGTACTTC.

This clonotype is deemed medium-sized (0.01 to 0.1%). The chain employs TRBV7-2 and TRBJ2-3; TRBD1 might be the D (5 bases). The germline gives CDR1 SGHTA, CDR2 FQGNSA. V was trimmed by 3 bases and J by 6 bases, leaving 19 bases between them. This CDR3 is 16 amino acids long. The CDR3 is CASSFDRTRGRDTQYF. The CDR3 DNA follows: TGTGCCAGCAGCTTTGACCGGACAAGGGGCCGGGATACGCAGTATTTT.

The chain uses TRBV29-1 and TRBJ1-2; D is undetermined. V shed 0 bases and J shed 6 bases, with 11 bases lying between them. The CDR3 covers 13 residues. The V gene's germline CDR1 is SQVTM and CDR2 ANQGSEA. The CDR3 region has the DNA TGCAGCGTTGAAGAGGGCGGACCGAATGGCTACACCTTC. Protein: CSVEEGGPNGYTF. The entire variable domain, with the rest obtained from reference TRBV29-1 and TRBJ1-2, is as follows: SAVISQKPSRDICQRGTSLTIQCQVDSQVTMMFWYRQQPGQSLTLIATANQGSEATYESGFVIDKFPISRPNLTFSTLTVSNMSPEDSSIYLCSVEEGGPNGYTFGSGTRLTVV.

In its sample, this clonotype is medium-sized. This chain joins TRBV18 and TRBJ2-1, with 9 bases aligning to TRBD2. This CDR3 contains 15 residues. V gave up 3 bases and J gave up 9 bases; unmatched junction bases: 9. The germline gives CDR1 KGHSH, CDR2 LQKENI. This chain's CDR3 is CASSPAGTSMIEQFF. CDR3 in DNA: TGTGCCAGCTCACCGGCCGGGACTAGCATGATTGAGCAGTTCTTC.

The sample holds many counts of this clonotype. This chain links TRBV19 with TRBJ2-2; D unclear. The V gene lost 1 base and the J gene lost 0 bases, with 9 bases spanning the gap. Germline V gene sequence: CDR1 LNHDA, CDR2 SQIVND (reference sequence). The CDR3 sequence is 16 residues long. This chain's CDR3 is CASSIAAAPNTGELFF. In nucleotides, the CDR3 is TGTGCCAGTAGTATAGCGGCTGCTCCGAACACCGGGGAGCTGTTTTTT.

At least ten counts were recorded for this clonotype. The V and J genes are TRBV5-6 and TRBJ2-5; no reliable D call. The germline gives CDR1 SGHDT, CDR2 YYEEEE. Trimming removed 0 bases from V and 2 bases from J, with 2 bases in between. CDR3 length: 12 residues. The CDR3 is CASSLGQETQYF. In DNA form, the CDR3 reads TGTGCCAGCAGCTTGGGGCAAGAGACCCAGTACTTC.

This clonotype was counted at least ten times. The gene calls are TRBV30 and TRBJ2-1; TRBD2 matches at 13 bases. The CDR3 extends over 17 amino acids. The V segment lost 0 bases and the J segment 10 bases; nucleotides outside the gene matches: 12. The V gene's germline CDR1 is GTSNPN and CDR2 SVGIG (reference sequence). The CDR3 loop reads CAWSVTLAGGHDDEQFF. In DNA, the CDR3 is TGTGCCTGGAGTGTAACACTAGCGGGGGGGCATGACGACGAGCAGTTCTTC.

This clonotype showed up many times. The chain recombines TRBV20-1 with TRBJ2-5; maybe TRBD2 (6 bases). CDR1 is DFQATT, CDR2 SNEGSKA, per germline (reference sequence). CDR3 length equals 13 residues. V was cut by 3 bases and J by 6 bases, with 14 bases left in between. The CDR3 DNA sequence: TGCAGTGCTAGGTCCCCTGGGGGGAAGACCCAGTACTTC. As protein: CSARSPGGKTQYF.

The V and J genes are TRBV28 and TRBJ2-1; a weak D match, TRBD2 (6 bases). The germline CDR1 and CDR2 sequences are MDHEN and SYDVKM. This CDR3 is built from 14 residues. Trimming removed 4 bases at V and 7 bases at J, with 14 bases between. CDR3 nucleotide sequence: TGTGCCAGCAGTTATAGCGGTGGGGGGAATGAGCAGTTCTTC. The encoded protein is CASSYSGGGNEQFF.

The chain joins TRBV7-9 to TRBJ1-6; no definite D call. CDR1 is SEHNR and CDR2 is FQNEAQ in the germline V gene (reference sequence). The CDR3 has 15 residues. Trimming removed 2 bases from V and 9 bases from J, with 14 bases in between. CDR3 in DNA: TGTGCCAGCAGCTTATCCCTCGGGGATAGTTCACCCCTCCACTTT. Protein: CASSLSLGDSSPLHF.

This clonotype is termed medium-sized. The CDR3 sequence: CASSTQGQETQYF. CDR3 DNA sequence: TGTGCCAGCAGTACCCAGGGGCAAGAGACCCAGTACTTC. The chain joins TRBV6-5 to TRBJ2-5, with D possibly TRBD1 on 6 matching bases. Trimming took 5 bases from V and 2 from J, leaving 9 bases between them. This CDR3 contains 13 residues. Germline V gene lookup returns CDR1 MNHEY and CDR2 SVGAGI.

This clonotype was observed many times. The rearrangement joins TRBV28 to TRBJ2-7, with D possibly being TRBD2 (6 bases). Germline V gene data show CDR1 as MDHEN and CDR2 as SYDVKM. This CDR3 spans 14 amino acids. V shed 4 bases and J shed 7 bases, with 17 bases lying between them. CDR3 in DNA: TGTGCCAGCAGTTCCGCACGAGAACGGGGGGAGCAGTACTTC. It encodes CASSSARERGEQYF. Supplemented by reference TRBV28 and TRBJ2-7, the full variable domain reads DVKVTQSSRYLVKRTGEKVFLECVQDMDHENMFWYRQDPGLGLRLIYFSYDVKMKEKGDIPEGYSVSREKKERFSLILESASTNQTSMYLCASSSARERGEQYFGPGTRLTVT.

Many counts were recorded for this clonotype. This chain connects TRBV7-2 to TRBJ2-1; 13 bases align to TRBD2. V was pared by 3 bases and J by 8 bases, with 4 bases of the junction left unmatched. The CDR3 loop spans 15 amino acids. CDR1 is SGHTA and CDR2 is FQGNSA in the germline V gene. This CDR3 reads CASSFRLAGGDEQFF. The CDR3, as DNA: TGTGCCAGCAGCTTCCGACTAGCGGGAGGAGATGAGCAGTTCTTC.

This chain connects TRBV27 to TRBJ2-3; D remains unclear. There are 14 residues in the CDR3. Germline V gene data show CDR1 as MNHEY and CDR2 as SMNVEV (reference sequence). The V end was cut by 2 bases, the J end by 3 bases, with 9 bases between. CDR3 sequence (DNA): TGTGCCAGCAGTTTAGCCAGGTGGACAGATACGCAGTATTTT. It codes for CASSLARWTDTQYF.

The chain joins TRBV25-1 to TRBJ2-6; D gene ambiguous. The CDR3 covers 14 residues. CDR1 and CDR2 from the germline V gene are MGHDK and SYGVNS. V was trimmed by 6 bases and J by 1 base, leaving 7 bases between them. The CDR3 sequence: CASSLGSGANVLTF. The CDR3 coding sequence is TGTGCCAGCAGCCTAGGGTCTGGGGCCAACGTCCTGACTTTC. The entire variable domain, with the rest obtained from reference TRBV25-1 and TRBJ2-6, is as follows: EADIYQTPRYLVIGTGKKITLECSQTMGHDKMYWYQQDPGMELHLIHYSYGVNSTEKGDLSSESTVSRIRTEHFPLTLESARPSHTSQYLCASSLGSGANVLTFGAGSRLTVL.

This clonotype was seen just once. This chain joins TRBV27 and TRBJ2-3; D unresolved. The CDR3 sequence is 14 residues long. The germline V gene encodes CDR1 MNHEY and CDR2 SMNVEV (reference sequence). The V and J ends lost 6 bases and 1 base respectively, with 11 bases between them. The CDR3 protein is CASSRTLGTDTQYF. The CDR3 region has the DNA TGTGCCAGCAGCCGAACGCTAGGCACAGATACGCAGTATTTT.

This clonotype was counted at least ten times. The CDR3 coding sequence is TGTGCCAGCAGTTTGGACAGATATTACGAGCAGTACTTC. Amino acid sequence: CASSLDRYYEQYF. The genes are TRBV12-3 or TRBV12-4 and TRBJ2-7; possible D gene TRBD1, 6 bases. The V end lost 3 bases, the J end lost 4 bases, and 10 bases lay between the germline ends. The CDR3 has 13 residues.

This clonotype occurred many times. This chain links TRBV6-1 with TRBJ2-1, with D perhaps being TRBD1 or TRBD2 (5 bases each). CDR1 and CDR2 (germline): MNHNS, SASEGT. Trimming took 5 bases from V and 6 from J, leaving 20 bases between them. The CDR3 runs 16 residues. CDR3 amino acids: CASSPRGIRSGNEQFF. The CDR3 nucleotides are TGTGCCAGCAGTCCCCGGGGCATTCGATCCGGCAATGAGCAGTTCTTC.

This clonotype was seen only a few times. The rearrangement joins TRBV5-4 to TRBJ2-5; D perhaps matches TRBD2 (6 bases). The CDR3 length is 13 residues. Germline CDR1 and CDR2: SGHNT and YYREEE (reference sequence). Trimming removed 2 bases at V and 4 bases at J, with 9 bases between. The CDR3 bases are TGTGCCAGCAGCTTACGGGGGTCAGAGACCCAGTACTTC. Protein: CASSLRGSETQYF.

In this sample, this clonotype turned up many times. The rearrangement links TRBV25-1 to TRBJ2-5, with TRBD1 matching 7 bases. The CDR3 totals 15 residues. The germline CDR1 and CDR2 sequences are MGHDK and SYGVNS. The V gene end was trimmed by 4 bases and the J gene end by 5 bases; junction bases not matched to a gene: 10. CDR3 DNA sequence: TGTGCCAGCAGTGCTCGGTTGATCAGGGGGGAGACCCAGTACTTC. The encoded protein is CASSARLIRGETQYF.

This clonotype was detected many times. The CDR3 coding sequence is TGTGCCAGCAGCTTGAACAGCCAAGAGACCCAGTACTTC. Encoded protein: CASSLNSQETQYF. The chain is built from TRBV7-3 and TRBJ2-5, with no clear D. Germline CDR1 SGHTA, CDR2 FQGTGA. Trimming stripped 3 bases from V and 1 base from J, with 6 bases between. The CDR3 is made up of 13 amino acids.

This clonotype occurred many times. The chain combines TRBV15 with TRBJ2-7; D is possibly TRBD2 (6 bases). CDR1 LNHNV and CDR2 YYDKDF come from the germline V gene (reference sequence). CDR3 length: 17 residues. V was shortened by 0 bases and J by 5 bases, with 20 bases between the two germline ends. In DNA form, the CDR3 reads TGTGCCACCAGCAGAGAGGTTTTGAGGAGGGGATTGAACGAGCAGTACTTC. It translates to CATSREVLRRGLNEQYF.

This clonotype was seen ten or more times. The rearrangement uses TRBV12-3 or TRBV12-4 and TRBJ2-6; tentatively, D is TRBD1 (6 bases). The length of the CDR3 is 15 residues. Trimming cost V 7 bases and J 0 bases, with 10 bases left between them. The CDR3 nucleotides are TGTGCCAGCATTGTACAGGGCTCTGGGGCCAACGTCCTGACTTTC. It is translated as CASIVQGSGANVLTF.

This clonotype was picked up many times. The chain has TRBV5-1 and TRBJ2-4, with no clear D. The CDR3 runs 13 residues. Trimming removed 3 bases at V and 7 bases at J, with 11 bases between. Germline V lookup: CDR1 SGHRS, CDR2 YFSETQ. The CDR3 region has the DNA TGCGCCAGCAGCTCTACTCTCGGGAACATTCAGTACTTC. It specifies CASSSTLGNIQYF.